The rows below give T cell receptor beta chains drawn from one sample of a study of CXCR3-negative and CXCR3-positive naive CD8 T cells. TCRdb re-called the 5' RACE reads and gives one entry per CDR3 protein, without DNA. The sample is made up of about 50,000 distinct CDR3 sequences, and the top ten hold 0.56% of it. Sequencing was done on a sample of naive CXCR3+ CD8+ T cells from blood. These receptors were taken from a human donor in good health. Some clones in this sample may be carry-over from other donors' samples. CDR3s include the opening cysteine and the closing phenylalanine or tryptophan.

>TRBV11-2|TRBJ2-7
CASSLGTGVSYEQYF
>TRBV29-1|TRBJ2-2
CSVVYRRDWQPGSGELFF
>TRBV5-8|TRBJ2-1
CASSFIVMEQFF
>TRBV7-9|TRBJ2-3
CASEGQGRTDTQYF
>TRBV4-1|TRBJ2-5
CASSQDHNFLAVNLGTQYF
>TRBV11-3|TRBJ2-5
CASSLGAPRDGLQETQYF
>TRBV4-1|TRBJ2-7
CASSQVVLQGDEQYF
>TRBV28|TRBJ1-5
CASSYPTGGNQPQHF
>TRBV10-2|TRBJ1-2
CASSQAEGIYGYTF
>TRBV4-3|TRBJ2-7
CASSQDYSGLSAYEQYF
>TRBV7-9|TRBJ1-3
CASGSTGNTIYF
>TRBV6-2/TRBV6-3|TRBJ1-1
CASSYNWEGNTEAFF
>TRBV12-3/TRBV12-4|TRBJ2-3
CASSSGMGRTDTQYF
>TRBV19|TRBJ1-1
CACSITRTGRGTEAFF
>TRBV21-1|TRBJ1-5
CASSKRQLNQPQHF
>TRBV7-6|TRBJ1-1
CASSLFGEGKPDTEAFF
>TRBV7-2|TRBJ1-3
CASSPAPGISGNTIYF
>TRBV29-1|TRBJ2-7
CSVEIGGVRTGGSYEQYF
>TRBV25-1|TRBJ2-7
CASSEFGREVEQYF
>TRBV20-1|TRBJ1-1
CSARGGEMTEAFF
>TRBV28|TRBJ2-1
CASSLEERETNEQFF
>TRBV7-3|TRBJ2-1
CASSLGGGGAYEQFF